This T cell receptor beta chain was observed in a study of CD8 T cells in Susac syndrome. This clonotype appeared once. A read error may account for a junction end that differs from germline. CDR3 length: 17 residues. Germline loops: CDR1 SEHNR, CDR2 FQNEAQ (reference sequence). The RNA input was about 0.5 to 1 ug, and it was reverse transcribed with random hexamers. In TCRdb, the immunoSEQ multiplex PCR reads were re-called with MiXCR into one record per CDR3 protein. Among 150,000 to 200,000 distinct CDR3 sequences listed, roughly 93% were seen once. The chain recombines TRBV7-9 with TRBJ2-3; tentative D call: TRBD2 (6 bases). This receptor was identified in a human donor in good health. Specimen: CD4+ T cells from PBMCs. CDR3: CASSRKIGATSTDTQFF. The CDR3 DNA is TGTGCCAGCAGCCGAAAAATAGGGGCCACTAGCACAGATACGCAGTTTTTT.